Listed here are 8 T cell receptor beta chains from one sample, sequenced in a study of T cell repertoires in cytomegalovirus infection. TCRdb used MiXCR to reprocess the reads, holding one entry per CDR3 protein. The data show hundreds of thousands of distinct CDR3 sequences, about 9.1% seen once. The sequenced material came from PBMCs. These receptors were taken from a human donor in good health (CMV status not recorded). Some clones in this sample may be carry-over from other donors' samples.

This clonotype was recorded many times. The rearrangement joins TRBV6-2 or TRBV6-3 to TRBJ2-2; possible D gene TRBD1, 5 bases. Germline CDR1 is MNHEY and CDR2 is SVGEGT. This CDR3 spans 15 amino acids. Between the trimmed V and J ends, which lost 4 bases and 0 bases, there was a span of 9 bases. The CDR3 is CASSSVRANTGELFF. DNA for the CDR3: TGTGCCAGCAGTTCGGTCAGGGCGAACACCGGGGAGCTGTTTTTT.

The table lists this clonotype with many counts. This chain joins TRBV19 and TRBJ2-1; unclear D gene. CDR1 and CDR2 (germline): LNHDA, SQIVND (reference sequence). CDR3 length: 11 amino acids. V was trimmed by 3 bases and J by 7 bases, leaving 4 bases between them. CDR3 sequence: CASSIRNEQFF. CDR3 in DNA: TGTGCCAGTAGTATCAGGAATGAGCAGTTCTTC.

With respect to this clonotype: With a much larger clone just one base away, this may be a read error. The CDR3 spells CASSFSGQKNTEASF. DNA for the CDR3: TGTGCCAGCAGCTTTTCTGGACAGAAGAACACTGAAGCTTCCTTT. The rearrangement joins TRBV7-2 to TRBJ1-1; D possibly corresponds to TRBD1 (6 bases). Germline-derived CDR1 and CDR2 are SGHTA and FQGNSA. The CDR3 extends over 15 amino acids.

This clonotype came up many times. The chain recombines TRBV29-1 with TRBJ2-1, with D maybe TRBD1 (5 bases). Germline loops: CDR1 SQVTM, CDR2 ANQGSEA. The CDR3 contains 13 residues. With 6 bases removed from V and 7 bases from J, the gap between germline ends came to 16 bases. CDR3 bases: TGCAGCGTCAGATTGGGGCAGAGTAATGAGCAGTTCTTC. Encoded protein: CSVRLGQSNEQFF.

In its sample, this clonotype was seen many times. The chain is built from TRBV12-3 or TRBV12-4 and TRBJ2-6; no clear D. The length of the CDR3 is 15 residues. The V and J ends lost 1 base and 0 bases respectively, with 4 bases between them. CDR3 in DNA: TGTGCCAGCAGTTTAGAGATCTCTGGGGCCAACGTCCTGACTTTC. This gives the protein CASSLEISGANVLTF.

This clonotype was counted many times. The V and J genes are TRBV7-9 and TRBJ2-4; D is possibly TRBD1 (6 bases). V lost 5 bases and J lost 11, with 16 bases in between. This CDR3 comprises 13 residues. Germline values: CDR1 SEHNR, CDR2 FQNEAQ (reference sequence). Here the CDR3 DNA reads TGTGCCAGCAGCCGCGTAGGGGGAGAGGTTCAGTACTTC. This sequence encodes CASSRVGGEVQYF.

This clonotype has at least ten counts. The gene calls are TRBV28 and TRBJ2-1; the match to TRBD1 covers 7 bases. The CDR3 covers 13 residues. V trimming: 10 bases; J trimming: 1 base; junction bases outside the gene matches: 4. CDR1 MDHEN and CDR2 SYDVKM come from the germline V gene. CDR3 coding DNA: TGTGCCACAGGGGGTGGGTCCTACAATGAGCAGTTCTTC. Translated, it gives CATGGGSYNEQFF.

This clonotype was observed many times. The CDR3 reads CASSLSAGTTTQPQHF. DNA for the CDR3: TGTGCCAGCAGTTTATCGGCCGGGACAACGACTCAGCCCCAGCATTTT. This chain uses TRBV27 with TRBJ1-5, with D possibly being TRBD1 (6 bases). The CDR3 extends over 16 amino acids. Germline V CDR1 and CDR2: MNHEY, SMNVEV (reference sequence). V was clipped by 0 bases and J by 6 bases, with 15 bases between them.